This is a list of T cell receptor beta chains from one sample in a study of blood T cell repertoires in COVID-19. The table came from immunoSEQ multiplex PCR; TCRdb's copy has only in-frame clones and leaves some out. Found here are just over 95,000 clones, about 87% of them singletons; the top ten hold over 15%. The sample was peripheral blood. The receptors originated from a human donor in a cohort sampled during active COVID-19. Both conserved end residues are part of each CDR3. D genes are given only for firm matches. Size is omitted from some rows. Given values are once, few, many or a class for expanded clones.

v_gene,abundance,j_gene,d_gene,CDR3aa,CDR3nt
TRBV9,.,TRBJ2-5,TRBD2,CASSIGTSGGQETQYF,TGTGCCAGCAGCATAGGGACTAGCGGGGGACAAGAGACCCAGTACTTC
TRBV2,.,TRBJ2-3,TRBD2,CASSRGLAGVDTQYF,TGTGCCAGCAGCCGTGGGCTAGCGGGAGTAGATACGCAGTATTTT
TRBV24-1,.,TRBJ2-3,TRBD2,CATSDPYQRLAGGPSPDTQYF,TGTGCCACCAGTGATCCATATCAACGACTAGCGGGAGGGCCTAGTCCAGATACGCAGTATTTT
TRBV7-6,.,TRBJ2-1,TRBD2,CASSLAPSGTYNEQFF,TGTGCCAGCAGCTTAGCGCCTAGCGGGACCTACAATGAGCAGTTCTTC
TRBV2,.,TRBJ1-6,TRBD1,CASRGTVAISLPLHF,TGTGCCAGCAGGGGGACAGTAGCGATTAGTTTACCCCTCCACTTT
TRBV10-1,.,TRBJ2-1,.,CASSVGGASYNEQFF,TGCGCCAGCAGTGTAGGGGGGGCTTCCTACAATGAGCAGTTCTTC
TRBV6-5,.,TRBJ2-7,TRBD1,CASSRTGPYEQYF,TGTGCCAGCAGCAGGACAGGACCCTACGAGCAGTACTTC
TRBV2,once,TRBJ1-4,.,CASSVRAQGREKLFF,TGTGCCAGCAGTGTAAGGGCTCAGGGAAGGGAAAAACTGTTTTTT
TRBV4-2,many,TRBJ2-1,.,CASSQGQVGDNEQFF,TGTGCCAGCAGCCAAGGACAGGTGGGGGACAATGAGCAGTTCTTC
TRBV6-5,.,TRBJ1-2,.,CASGSRLGYTF,TGTGCCAGCGGCTCTCGACTTGGCTACACCTTC
TRBV18,.,TRBJ2-4,TRBD2,CASSPTPGTSGALAKNIQYF,TGTGCCAGCTCACCTACCCCCGGGACTAGCGGGGCGCTAGCCAAAAACATTCAGTACTTC
TRBV10-3,.,TRBJ2-7,.,CAISASHAEQYF,TGTGCCATCAGCGCGAGTCACGCCGAGCAGTACTTC
TRBV23-1,.,TRBJ2-3,TRBD2,CASSLPREGLDTQYF,TGCGCCAGCAGTCTCCCGCGGGAGGGCCTGGATACGCAGTATTTT
TRBV28,.,TRBJ1-2,TRBD1,CAIPGTGGYTF,TGTGCCATTCCAGGGACAGGGGGCTACACCTTC
TRBV28,.,TRBJ1-5,TRBD1,CATRDSWDQPQHF,TGTGCCACCCGGGACAGCTGGGATCAGCCCCAGCATTTT